This T cell receptor (beta chain) was documented in a study of shared clonotypes between healthy human individuals (dated by TCRdb to about 2020). About the study as a whole: The cohort comprised a couple of women and a few men aged 18 to 49 years. To estimate repertoire size and how much clonotypes are shared between individuals, the study performed deep sequencing of blood TCR repertoires from a handful of healthy adults. Per donor, leukapheresis produced somewhere between about 0.94 and 9 billion PBMCs. Different laboratories and diverse techniques were used to prepare libraries and sequence TCR repertoires, to increase sequencing depth and limit assay-specific biases. For each donor, CD4 naive and CD4 memory were each given three plates, CD8 naive was given two plates, and CD8 memory was given one plate. Beyond this particular receptor, the publication reports: Pairwise subsampling led to the expectation that sequencing depth would affect the degree of clonotype sharing among donors. Estimated clonotype richness was generally larger for naive than for memory subsets. Across a handful of donors, around 5.4% of naive CD4, roughly 3.5% of naive CD8, 2% to 2.5% of memory CD4, and over 0.35% of memory CD8 clonotypes were shared. Only blood was sampled, and tissue TCR repertoires likely differ from those in blood. Higher generation probabilities were observed for clonotypes shared by all four sorted-subset donors than for non-shared clonotypes. Rarefaction of sorted-subset datasets indicated incomplete sequencing despite the large sequencing depth. Because the study included only a small number of donors, the genetic and exposure-history diversity represented was limited.

As to this clone: It lacks a known antigen. No base quality values were provided; no much bigger clone lies one nucleotide off.

Donors were healthy HIV-negative adults with no recently reported acute infections or vaccinations. Only Caucasian adults living in Nashville, Tennessee, USA were represented among the donors. Magnetic negative selection was used to enrich CD4+ T cells, after which naive cells were positively selected on CD45RA and the negative fraction became the memory subset. Blood was collected by leukapheresis, and PBMCs were isolated by Ficoll-Histopaque density gradient centrifugation and then cryopreserved in liquid nitrogen vapor phase. Analytical flow cytometry was used to check the purity and quantity of every magnetically sorted T cell population. From each sorted fraction, genomic DNA was isolated and quantified by UV absorbance on a Nanodrop 2000c. Via the germline V gene, CDR1 is MGHRA and CDR2 YSYEKL. At the junction V is shortened by 6 bases and J by 5 bases, with 14 bases in between. Counted from cysteine to phenylalanine, this CDR3 has 14 amino acids. The kept DNA is CDR3 alone, 42 bases in frame from the first base.

Using the deep immunoSEQ assay, TCR CDR3 regions were amplified from genomic DNA by multiplex PCR. For each cell subset, the extracted genomic DNA was distributed evenly across all wells of several immunoSEQ 96-well plates, and each plate served as one replicate. For sorted subsets, each replicate PCR was loaded with approximately 200 ng genomic DNA, equivalent to about 33,000 T cell genomes. Purified libraries were measured with a Qubit 3.0 fluorometer, size-checked on a Bioanalyzer 2100, and measured again with the KAPA Library Quantification kit. Every immunoSEQ 96-well plate was sequenced on a separate single-read 150-cycle Illumina NextSeq 550 flow cell. As for how the authors treated the data: Because the immunoSEQ output held only junctional sequences and lacked quality scores, the filtering could not match the filtering applied to full-length reads. To assign V/J genes and CDR3, sequences were annotated against IMGT germline references using PyIR, a Python wrapper for IgBLAST v1.9. Any read was removed if the V/J assignment was weak (E-value above 1e-6), the CDR3 was missing, or the read contained stop codons, out-of-frame junctions, or ambiguous translated residues. V3J clonotypes were defined by identical inferred V gene, J gene, and CDR3 amino acid sequence. Percentage overlap between repertoires was calculated by dividing the number of shared unique clonotypes by the size of the smaller repertoire. Richness of each repertoire was evaluated using RTK rarefaction, the Chao1 estimator, and Recon v2.1 estimates of unobserved clonotypes. Generation probabilities for all TCRbeta clonotypes obtained by the gDNA method from a few donors were computed using OLGA. TCRdb stores this immuneACCESS table with in-frame sequences only. Part of the clones is absent; in the studies checked, under half of the shortfall reflects unresolved V genes, and no reason is known for the rest. V, J and clone size were drawn from that table, and D and trimming were deduced from the DNA. Counted in this sample were some 2.3 million clones; 80% to 95% of them appeared once. The ten most abundant clones make up 0.35% to 0.5% of the sample.

Source material: naive CD4+ T cells from PBMCs. The sample's cell subset or site, from its label and the paper: CD45RA+ positively selected. The clonotype was recovered from a man aged 18-30 years in good health. Some clones in this sample may be carry-over from other donors' samples. The rearrangement joined TRBV4-1 to TRBJ2-1; D gene: possibly TRBD1, on 7 matching bases. This receptor carries the CDR3 CASSAGGSHNEQFF. The nucleotides read TGCGCCAGCAGTGCAGGGGGGTCCCACAATGAGCAGTTCTTC.